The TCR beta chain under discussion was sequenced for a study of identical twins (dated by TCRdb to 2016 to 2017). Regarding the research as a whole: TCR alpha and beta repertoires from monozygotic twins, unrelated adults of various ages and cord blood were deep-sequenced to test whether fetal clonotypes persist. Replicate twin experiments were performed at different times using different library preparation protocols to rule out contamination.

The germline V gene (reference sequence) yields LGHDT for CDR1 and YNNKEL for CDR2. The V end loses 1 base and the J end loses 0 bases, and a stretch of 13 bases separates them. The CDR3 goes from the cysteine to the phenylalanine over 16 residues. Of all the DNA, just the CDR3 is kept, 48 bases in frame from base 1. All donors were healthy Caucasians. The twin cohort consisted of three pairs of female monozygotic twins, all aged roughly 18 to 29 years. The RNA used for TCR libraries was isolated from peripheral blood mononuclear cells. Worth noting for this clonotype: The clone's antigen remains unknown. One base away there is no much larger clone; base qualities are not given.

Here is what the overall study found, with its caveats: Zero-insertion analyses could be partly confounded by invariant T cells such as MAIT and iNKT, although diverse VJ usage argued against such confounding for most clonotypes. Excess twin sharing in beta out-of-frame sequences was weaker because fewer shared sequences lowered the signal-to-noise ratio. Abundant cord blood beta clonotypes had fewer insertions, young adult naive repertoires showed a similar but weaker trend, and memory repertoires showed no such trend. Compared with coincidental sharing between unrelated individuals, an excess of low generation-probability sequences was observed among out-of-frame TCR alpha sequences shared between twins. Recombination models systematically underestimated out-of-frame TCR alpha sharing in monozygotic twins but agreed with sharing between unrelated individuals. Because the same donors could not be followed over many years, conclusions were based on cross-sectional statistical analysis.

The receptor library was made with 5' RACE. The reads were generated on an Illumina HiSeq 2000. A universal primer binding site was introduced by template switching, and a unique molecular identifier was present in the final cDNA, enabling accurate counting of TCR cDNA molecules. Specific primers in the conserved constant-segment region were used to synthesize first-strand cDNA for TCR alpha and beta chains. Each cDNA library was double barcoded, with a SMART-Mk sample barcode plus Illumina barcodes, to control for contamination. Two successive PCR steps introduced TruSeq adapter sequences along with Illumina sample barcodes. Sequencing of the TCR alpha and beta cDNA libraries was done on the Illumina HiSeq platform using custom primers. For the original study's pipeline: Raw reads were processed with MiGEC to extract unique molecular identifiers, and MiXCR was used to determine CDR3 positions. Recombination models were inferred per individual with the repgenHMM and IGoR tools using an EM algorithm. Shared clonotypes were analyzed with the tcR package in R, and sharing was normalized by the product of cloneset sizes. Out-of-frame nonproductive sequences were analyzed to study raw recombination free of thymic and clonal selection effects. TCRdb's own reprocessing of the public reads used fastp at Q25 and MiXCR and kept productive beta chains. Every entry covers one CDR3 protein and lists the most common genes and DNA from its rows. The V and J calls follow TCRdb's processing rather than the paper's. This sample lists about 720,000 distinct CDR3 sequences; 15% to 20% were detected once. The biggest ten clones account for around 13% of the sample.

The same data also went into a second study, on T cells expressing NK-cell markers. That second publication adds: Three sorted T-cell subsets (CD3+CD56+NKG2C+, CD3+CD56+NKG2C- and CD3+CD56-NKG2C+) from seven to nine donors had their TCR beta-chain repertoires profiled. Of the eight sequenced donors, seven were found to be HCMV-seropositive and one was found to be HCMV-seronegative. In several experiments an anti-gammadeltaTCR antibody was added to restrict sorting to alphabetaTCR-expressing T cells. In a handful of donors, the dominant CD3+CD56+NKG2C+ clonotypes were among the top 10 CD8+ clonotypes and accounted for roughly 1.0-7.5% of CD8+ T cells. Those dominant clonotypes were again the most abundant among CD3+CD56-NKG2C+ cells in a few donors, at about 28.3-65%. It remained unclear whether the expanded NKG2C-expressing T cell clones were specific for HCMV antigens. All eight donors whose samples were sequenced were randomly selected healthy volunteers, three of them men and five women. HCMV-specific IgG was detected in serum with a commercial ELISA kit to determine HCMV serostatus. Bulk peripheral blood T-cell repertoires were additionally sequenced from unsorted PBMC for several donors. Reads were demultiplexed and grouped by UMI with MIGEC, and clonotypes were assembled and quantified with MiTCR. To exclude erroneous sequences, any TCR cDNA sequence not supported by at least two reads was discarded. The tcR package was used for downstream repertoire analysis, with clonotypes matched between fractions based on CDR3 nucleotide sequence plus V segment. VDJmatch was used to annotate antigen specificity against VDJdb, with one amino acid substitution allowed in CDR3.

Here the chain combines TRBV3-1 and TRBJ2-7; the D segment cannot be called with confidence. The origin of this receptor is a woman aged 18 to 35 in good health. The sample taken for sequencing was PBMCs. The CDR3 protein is CASSQVDVSFSYEQYF. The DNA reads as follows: TGTGCCAGCAGCCAAGTTGACGTAAGCTTCTCCTACGAGCAGTACTTC.